This T cell receptor (beta chain) derives from a study of T cell changes during pregnancy in multiple sclerosis. Sequenced by immunoSEQ multiplex PCR; TCRdb stores in-frame clones only, minus some. The profile shows fewer than 85,000 clones, 93% of them singletons. Germline assignment: CDR1 SGDLS and CDR2 YYNGEE. Unmatched junction bases numbered 4, after V lost 3 bases and J lost 2 bases. CDR3 size: 14 residues. This clone has only one observation. This sequence originates from a female donor with multiple sclerosis, enrolled in a pregnancy study. The input for sequencing was peripheral blood, taken in the second trimester of pregnancy. The chain couples TRBV9 to TRBJ2-7, with 8 bases fitting TRBD1. DNA of the CDR3: TGTGCCAGCAGCGGGACAGGGAAGACCTACGAGCAGTACTTC. Amino acid sequence: CASSGTGKTYEQYF.